The 5 T cell receptor beta chains below all came from one sample that was sequenced in a study of control samples from healthy donors and cancer patients. Assay used: immunoSEQ multiplex PCR; TCRdb lists only in-frame clones, some missing. Among around 150,000 clones listed, 90% to 95% were seen once. The source material was PBMCs. These receptors originate from a man between 60 and 75 years old with colorectal cancer.

This chain links TRBV7-2 with TRBJ1-3; D is ambiguous. V was clipped by 2 bases and J by 0 bases, with 8 bases between them. CDR3 length: 15 amino acids. The germline V gene encodes CDR1 SGHTA and CDR2 FQGNSA. DNA for the CDR3: TGTGCCAGCAGCTTATCTGTGAGCTCTGGAAACACCATATATTTT. Its translation: CASSLSVSSGNTIYF.

The CDR3 protein is CAVQGRGSYNEQFF. CDR3 sequence (DNA): TGTGCCGTACAGGGTCGGGGATCCTACAATGAGCAGTTCTTC. V usage is TRBV6-5 and J usage is TRBJ2-1, with a possible D match to TRBD1 (6 bases). This CDR3 contains 14 residues. CDR1 is MNHEY, CDR2 SVGAGI, per germline. V was clipped by 11 bases and J by 1 base, with 15 bases between them.

The genes are TRBV9 and TRBJ1-6; TRBD1 matches at 9 bases. The germline V gene has CDR1 SGDLS and CDR2 YYNGEE. CDR3 size: 16 residues. V lost 3 bases and J lost 8; bases outside the gene matches: 9. The CDR3 coding sequence is TGTGCCAGCAGCGCCTTCCGGGACAGGGATGATTCACCCCTCCACTTT. Its translation: CASSAFRDRDDSPLHF.

This chain joins TRBV5-4 and TRBJ2-2; no reliable D call. Per germline, CDR1 SGHNT and CDR2 YYREEE (reference sequence). This CDR3 comprises 16 residues. V dropped 4 bases and J dropped 4 bases, with 17 bases sitting between them. The CDR3 reads CASSPTWDPGTGELFF. The CDR3 coding sequence is TGTGCCAGCAGCCCGACCTGGGATCCGGGCACCGGGGAGCTGTTTTTT. Complete variable domain (other parts from reference TRBV5-4 and TRBJ2-2): ETGVTQSPTHLIKTRGQQVTLRCSSQSGHNTVSWYQQALGQGPQFIFQYYREEENGRGNFPPRFSGLQFPNYSSELNVNALELDDSALYLCASSPTWDPGTGELFFGEGSRLTVL.

This clone was counted a few times. The CDR3 is CASSRGQGAYEQYF. CDR3 coding DNA: TGTGCCAGCAGCCGGGGACAGGGCGCCTACGAGCAGTACTTC. This chain connects TRBV6-2 or TRBV6-3 to TRBJ2-7; 9 bases map to TRBD1. The germline gives CDR1 MNHEY, CDR2 SVGEGT. V gave up 6 bases and J gave up 2 bases; unmatched junction bases: 5. The CDR3 consists of 14 residues.